This TCR beta chain was sequenced in a study of Graves' ophthalmopathy and Graves' hyperthyroidism. Study as a whole: Where ophthalmopathy was absent within 18 months of follow-up, hyperthyroidism was stable.

V shed 3 bases and J shed 5 bases, with 7 bases lying between them. This CDR3 spans 11 amino acids. Germline lookup yields CDR1 DFQATT and CDR2 SNEGSKA (reference sequence). The sample holds many counts of this clonotype. No antigen is known for it. General observations from the study: Ophthalmopathy could be told apart from stable hyperthyroidism by a 13-signature model (about 88% sensitivity, 80% to 84% specificity). The model predicted ophthalmopathy progression with 60% to 71% sensitivity and around 72% specificity.

Researchers took RNA transcripts and amplified TCR beta CDR3 regions from them. HTBI primers were used in a first-round RT-PCR, which preceded a second-round multiplex PCR. In TCRdb, the multiplex PCR reads were re-called with MiXCR into one record per CDR3 protein. The sample holds over a million distinct CDR3 sequences, approximately 35% seen once. Hyperthyroidism patients, aged 18 to 65, were newly diagnosed, under 2 months' duration. The specimen sequenced was peripheral blood or thyroid tissue (not recorded which). This sequence originates from an adult man with Graves' hyperthyroidism. The chain couples TRBV20-1 to TRBJ2-5, with no clear D. The CDR3 spells CSARMAETQYF. The CDR3 DNA is TGCAGTGCTAGGATGGCGGAGACCCAGTACTTC.